This T cell receptor (beta chain) appears in the sequencing data of a study of shared T cell receptors in the human thymus. V lost 2 bases, J lost 5 bases, and 9 bases lay in between. The V gene's germline CDR1 is MNHEY and CDR2 SVGAGI. CDR3 length equals 14 residues. This table comes from immunoSEQ multiplex PCR, and its TCRdb copy is limited to in-frame clones, with some not included. The sample contains 630,000 or so clones, about 90% of which appear only once. In addition, the sample was reused for a study of human thymus T cells. As that study records: Thymus tissue was removed during corrective cardiac surgery. Thymic and blood repertoires showed apparently biased V and J gene usage.

What was sequenced was thymocytes. The V and J genes are TRBV6-5 and TRBJ2-2; possible D gene TRBD1, 5 bases. This TCR was recovered from a boy under two years old with a congenital heart defect. CDR3 amino acids: CASSYATDTGELFF. The DNA for the CDR3 is TGTGCCAGCAGTTACGCGACAGATACCGGGGAGCTGTTTTTT.